These 2 T cell receptor beta chains were all obtained from the same sample, sequenced in a study of T cell changes during pregnancy in multiple sclerosis. Repertoires were generated with immunoSEQ multiplex PCR, while TCRdb's copy carries only in-frame clones and drops some. This table has 80,000 to 100,000 clones, 91% appearing once. Source: peripheral blood, taken after pregnancy. These receptors were obtained from a female donor in good health, enrolled as a control in a pregnancy study.

The gene calls are TRBV5-8 and TRBJ1-1; D ambiguous. Germline CDR1 SGHTS, CDR2 YDEGEE. V gave up 4 bases and J gave up 7 bases, with 14 bases separating them. The CDR3 is 13 amino acids. The CDR3 is CASSPRNRDEAFF. CDR3 bases: TGTGCCAGCAGCCCCCGGAACAGAGATGAAGCTTTCTTT. Using reference TRBV5-8 and TRBJ1-1 for the parts outside the CDR3, the full variable domain is EAGVTQSPTHLIKTRGQQATLRCSPISGHTSVYWYQQALGLGLQFLLWYDEGEERNRGNFPPRFSGRQFPNYSSELNVNALELEDSALYLCASSPRNRDEAFFGQGTRLTVV.

This rearrangement joins TRBV5-1 to TRBJ2-3; 7 bases match TRBD2. Germline V gene data show CDR1 as SGHRS and CDR2 as YFSETQ. V trimming: 0 bases; J trimming: 2 bases; junction bases outside the gene matches: 6. The CDR3 runs 16 residues. CDR3 in amino acids: CASSLGSGAITDTQYF. DNA of the CDR3: TGCGCCAGCAGCTTGGGCAGCGGGGCAATCACAGATACGCAGTATTTT.